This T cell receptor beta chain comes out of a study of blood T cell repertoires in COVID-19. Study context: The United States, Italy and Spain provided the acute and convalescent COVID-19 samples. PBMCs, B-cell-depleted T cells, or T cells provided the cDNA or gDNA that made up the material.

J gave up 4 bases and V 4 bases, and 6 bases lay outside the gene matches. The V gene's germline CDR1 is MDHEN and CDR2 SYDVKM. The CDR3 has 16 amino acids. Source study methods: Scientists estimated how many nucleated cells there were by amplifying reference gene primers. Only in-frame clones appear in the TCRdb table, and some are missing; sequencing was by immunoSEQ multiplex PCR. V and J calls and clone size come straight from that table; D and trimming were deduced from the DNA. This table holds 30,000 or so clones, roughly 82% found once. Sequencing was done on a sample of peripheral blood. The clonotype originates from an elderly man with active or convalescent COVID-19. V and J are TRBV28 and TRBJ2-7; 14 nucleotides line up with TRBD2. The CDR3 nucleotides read TGTGCCAGCAGTTCCGGCGGACTAGCGGGAGGATACGAGCAGTACTTC. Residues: CASSSGGLAGGYEQYF.